A selection of T cell receptor beta chains follows, all from one sample in a study of T cells in Graves' hyperthyroidism and ophthalmopathy. TCRdb re-called the multiplex PCR reads with MiXCR, one entry per CDR3 protein. The repertoire includes 300,000 to 450,000 distinct CDR3 sequences, roughly 15% of them detected once, and roughly 35% sits in the top ten. Sequencing was done on a sample of blood. The source of these receptors is a woman aged 25 to 39 with Graves' hyperthyroidism that later progressed to Graves' ophthalmopathy. The conserved cysteine and the conserved F or W are not part of the CDR3 here. Fields, in order: J gene, V gene, CDR3 protein.

TRBJ2-1 TRBV5-1 ACSLGLAGPSYNEQF
TRBJ2-3 TRBV12-3/TRBV12-4 ASSTGQGYTDTQY
TRBJ2-2 TRBV12-3/TRBV12-4 ASKAGTYNTGELF
TRBJ2-5 TRBV2 ASSGAERGAETQY
TRBJ1-6 TRBV12-3/TRBV12-4 ASSFDHSGSHSPLH
TRBJ1-1 TRBV29-1 SVDRLNTEAF
TRBJ2-1 TRBV13 ASSGEYNEQF
TRBJ2-7 TRBV19 ASSTPSGGSYEQY
TRBJ2-2 TRBV2 ASSPGGRAHLNTGELF
TRBJ1-5 TRBV20-1 SARMKYSNQPQH
TRBJ2-1 TRBV5-1 ASSPFGLAGENFYNEQF
TRBJ2-7 TRBV6-2/TRBV6-3 AGSYSISRGGHEQY
TRBJ2-5 TRBV11-2 ASRTARGDSQETQY
TRBJ1-2 TRBV4-1 ASSQQTGVNPNYGYT
TRBJ2-2 TRBV5-5 ASSLGQGAAGELF
TRBJ2-3 TRBV27 ASSRIGGTDTQY
TRBJ2-7 TRBV10-3 ATMTSGPIYEQY
TRBJ1-2 TRBV4-2 ASSQEGFTGYGYT
TRBJ2-1 TRBV2 ASIRTSGNNEQF
TRBJ1-6 TRBV28 ASSPGWAYNSPLH
TRBJ1-3 TRBV19 ASSMGSGNTIY
TRBJ2-5 TRBV5-1 ASSLDGSSGRKTQY
TRBJ2-1 TRBV6-1 ASRLTYSASYNEQF
TRBJ2-7 TRBV2 ASSGSVGEQY
TRBJ1-6 TRBV20-1 SARRQSFGSPLH
TRBJ1-1 TRBV3-1 ASSQDVTGLMNTEAF
TRBJ2-3 TRBV4-2 ASSHSGTGISDTQY
TRBJ1-4 TRBV2 ASRQDRVTNEKLF
TRBJ2-7 TRBV10-3 AISPQYGGSYEQY
TRBJ1-1 TRBV7-3 ASSQNREMNTEAF
TRBJ2-5 TRBV29-1 SARGGGRETQY
TRBJ2-5 TRBV6-5 ASSYSRSGGRIGETQY
TRBJ1-1 TRBV29-1 SVRQGGTEAF
TRBJ2-7 TRBV3-1 ASSQWVGGTYEQY
TRBJ1-1 TRBV19 ASRAGRGTEAF
TRBJ2-1 TRBV2 ASSVLRGDYNEQF
TRBJ2-1 TRBV27 ASSYSGSSNEQF
TRBJ2-3 TRBV4-2 ASSQDLLRAEDSTDTQY
TRBJ1-2 TRBV28 ASSLGRTGASGYT
TRBJ2-3 TRBV12-3/TRBV12-4 ASSLDAYTQY
TRBJ1-1 TRBV28 ASSYPRDTEAF
TRBJ1-1 TRBV20-1 SASQFDRLPKDTEAF
TRBJ2-7 TRBV18 ASSPSTPATSYEQY
TRBJ2-3 TRBV27 ASSLYVGYTDTQY
TRBJ2-3 TRBV11-2 ASKIRREITDTQY
TRBJ2-2 TRBV5-1 ASSPYPDMEDTGELF
TRBJ2-1 TRBV5-6 ASSLAQKLTIDYNEQF
TRBJ2-1 TRBV18 ASSPRVEGAYNEQF
TRBJ1-1 TRBV10-3 AIREGQSNTEAF
TRBJ1-2 TRBV27 ASSLLPQPLFNYGYT
TRBJ1-2 TRBV11-2 ASSPTTGGNYGYT
TRBJ1-6 TRBV20-1 SARDMVAGWGNSPLH
TRBJ1-1 TRBV3-1 ASSQDRSAF
TRBJ2-5 TRBV30 AWGKQGVETQY